This entry lists 23 T cell receptor beta chains sequenced from one sample in a study of follicular helper T cells after annual influenza vaccination. Only in-frame clones appear in the TCRdb table, and some are missing; sequencing was by immunoSEQ multiplex PCR. The profile shows approximately 6,800 clones, around four fifths of them singletons. The time point was: 2015-2016 season, 7 days after influenza vaccination. This specimen was CXCR5- memory CD4+ T cells sorted from blood, taken 7 days after influenza vaccination. The receptors were sampled from an adult who received the influenza vaccine.

The chain recombines TRBV5-4 with TRBJ2-1, with D perhaps TRBD1 (6 bases). Germline CDR1 and CDR2: SGHNT and YYREEE (reference sequence). The V end lost 3 bases, the J end lost 6 bases, and 10 bases lay between the germline ends. This CDR3 is 13 amino acids long. CDR3 residues: CASSSRGPNEQFF. The CDR3 nucleotides read TGTGCCAGCAGCTCCAGGGGACCCAATGAGCAGTTCTTC.

This sequence joins TRBV27 and TRBJ2-2; tentative D call: TRBD1 (6 bases). Trimming pared 5 bases from V and 0 bases from J, leaving 10 bases between. The CDR3 is 15 residues long. Germline V CDR1 and CDR2: MNHEY, SMNVEV (reference sequence). The CDR3 coding sequence is TGTGCCAGCAGTCCATGGACAGCGAACACCGGGGAGCTGTTTTTT. It is translated as CASSPWTANTGELFF.

This clone was picked up one time. An end of the junction differs from the germline gene, which may be a read error. The CDR3 loop reads CASSFDQSTDTQYF. Here the CDR3 DNA reads TGTGCTAGCAGCTTTGACCAGAGCACAGATACGCAGTATTTT. The chain couples TRBV7-7 to TRBJ2-3; the D is unclear. Germline-derived CDR1 and CDR2 are SSHAT and FNYEAQ (reference sequence). CDR3 length: 14 amino acids.

For the CDR3, the DNA is TGTGCCAGTAGTACTAGAGGCGGGACGCAGTATTTT. Its translation: CASSTRGGTQYF. The gene calls are TRBV19 and TRBJ2-3, with D possibly matching TRBD2 (5 bases). This CDR3 has 12 amino acids. Germline V CDR1 and CDR2: LNHDA, SQIVND (reference sequence). Trimming removed 4 bases at V and 9 bases at J, with 11 bases between.

This rearrangement joins TRBV5-1 to TRBJ1-4, with D tentatively TRBD1 (6 bases). The CDR3 length is 17 residues. Germline CDR1 is SGHRS and CDR2 is YFSETQ. The V end lost 0 bases, the J end lost 3 bases, and 15 bases lay between the germline ends. The CDR3 sequence: CASSLGWHRAPNEKLFF. CDR3 sequence (DNA): TGCGCCAGCAGCTTGGGATGGCACAGGGCCCCTAATGAAAAACTGTTTTTT.

The chain combines TRBV29-1 with TRBJ1-1, with D uncertain. Germline CDR1 reads SQVTM; CDR2 reads ANQGSEA. Trimming pared 4 bases from V and 1 base from J, leaving 16 bases between. CDR3 length: 15 amino acids. The CDR3 reads CSVGTDRIQNTEAFF. Written as DNA, the CDR3 is TGCAGCGTTGGAACAGACCGAATCCAGAACACTGAAGCTTTCTTT.

The CDR3 here is CASARGGGQPQHF. The CDR3 DNA sequence: TGCGCCAGTGCTCGGGGCGGGGGTCAGCCCCAGCATTTT. The V call is TRBV5-1, the J call TRBJ1-5, with D tentatively TRBD1 (5 bases). The CDR3 is made up of 13 amino acids. The germline CDR1 and CDR2 sequences are SGHRS and YFSETQ. Trimming shortened V by 8 bases and J by 6 bases, and 15 bases separated the two germline ends.

V is TRBV5-1 and J is TRBJ2-7; 9 bases are a match to TRBD1. This CDR3 is 16 amino acids long. Germline lookup yields CDR1 SGHRS and CDR2 YFSETQ. V was pared by 3 bases and J by 2 bases, with 9 bases of the junction left unmatched. CDR3: CASSWTGTGRAYEQYF. CDR3 DNA: TGCGCCAGCAGCTGGACCGGGACAGGGAGGGCCTACGAGCAGTACTTC.

The chain joins TRBV28 to TRBJ1-5; possibly TRBD1 for D (5 bases). Germline V gene lookup returns CDR1 MDHEN and CDR2 SYDVKM. Trimming stripped 4 bases from V and 4 bases from J, with 14 bases between. The length of the CDR3 is 15 residues. CDR3 sequence (DNA): TGTGCCAGCAGTTGGAGGGGAGGGATGAATCAGCCCCAGCATTTT. It specifies CASSWRGGMNQPQHF.

This sequence joins TRBV5-8 and TRBJ2-4, with D possibly being TRBD1 (6 bases). This CDR3 has 16 residues. The germline V gene encodes CDR1 SGHTS and CDR2 YDEGEE. V lost 2 bases and J lost 0, with 12 bases in between. DNA of the CDR3: TGTGCCAGCAGCTTAGGGGACACTCTAGCCAAAAACATTCAGTACTTC. Encoded protein: CASSLGDTLAKNIQYF. Full variable domain (missing parts from reference TRBV5-8 and TRBJ2-4): EAGVTQSPTHLIKTRGQQATLRCSPISGHTSVYWYQQALGLGLQFLLWYDEGEERNRGNFPPRFSGRQFPNYSSELNVNALELEDSALYLCASSLGDTLAKNIQYFGAGTRLSVL.

The chain employs TRBV19 and TRBJ2-1; 9 nucleotides agree with TRBD1. J lost 9 bases, V lost 7 bases, and 4 bases had no gene match. This CDR3 has 12 residues. Germline loops: CDR1 LNHDA, CDR2 SQIVND (reference sequence). The CDR3 reads CASKGQGFEQFF. For the CDR3, the DNA is TGTGCCAGTAAGGGACAGGGATTTGAGCAGTTCTTC.

J is TRBJ2-1 and V is TRBV15, with TRBD2 matching over 10 bases. The germline V gene encodes CDR1 LNHNV and CDR2 YYDKDF (reference sequence). CDR3 length: 16 residues. The ends lost 0 bases at V and 10 bases at J; junction bases unmatched: 9. The CDR3 sequence is CATSRDTSGGAAEQFF. For the CDR3, the DNA is TGTGCCACCAGCAGAGATACGAGCGGGGGGGCCGCGGAGCAGTTCTTC.

This clone came up a few times. J is TRBJ2-2 and V is TRBV29-1, with D tentatively TRBD1 or TRBD2 (7 bases each). CDR1 is SQVTM and CDR2 is ANQGSEA in the germline V gene. The CDR3 spans 14 residues. Trimming removed 7 bases from V and 1 base from J, with 13 bases in between. DNA of the CDR3: TGCAGCGGTGGGGGGGACAGGAACACCGGGGAGCTGTTTTTT. It specifies CSGGGDRNTGELFF.

The rearrangement joins TRBV7-8 to TRBJ2-1, with a weak D call TRBD1 (7 bases). V dropped 0 bases and J dropped 6 bases, with 24 bases sitting between them. Germline V CDR1 and CDR2: SGHVS, FQNEAQ. CDR3 length: 19 amino acids. CDR3 region: CASSLAEGGLGRQGNEQFF. CDR3 sequence (DNA): TGTGCCAGCAGCTTAGCCGAGGGGGGTTTGGGTCGACAGGGCAATGAGCAGTTCTTC. The full variable domain, its missing parts supplied by reference TRBV7-8 and TRBJ2-1, is GAGVSQSPRYKVAKRGQDVALRCDPISGHVSLFWYQQALGQGPEFLTYFQNEAQLDKSGLPSDRFFAERPEGSVSTLKIQRTQQEDSAVYLCASSLAEGGLGRQGNEQFFGPGTRLTVL.

J is TRBJ2-7 and V is TRBV5-1; possible D gene TRBD2, 6 bases. V was pared by 0 bases and J by 2 bases, with 15 bases between. The CDR3 loop spans 16 amino acids. Germline lookup yields CDR1 SGHRS and CDR2 YFSETQ. CDR3 nucleotides: TGCGCCAGCAGCTTGGACTTACGTAGCGGAGCCTACGAGCAGTACTTC. Amino acid sequence: CASSLDLRSGAYEQYF.

The chain links TRBV5-1 to TRBJ1-2; TRBD1 might be the D (5 bases). CDR3 length equals 14 residues. Germline V gene lookup returns CDR1 SGHRS and CDR2 YFSETQ. Trimming removed 1 base at V and 6 bases at J, with 13 bases between. The CDR3 nucleotides read TGCGCCAGCAGCTTGAGTGTAGGGGCCCATGGCTACACCTTC. As protein: CASSLSVGAHGYTF.

The CDR3 DNA sequence: TGCGCCAGCAGTTGGGCAGGGCCCTACGAGCAGTACTTC. It is translated as CASSWAGPYEQYF. The chain joins TRBV10-2 to TRBJ2-7; a weak D match, TRBD1 (5 bases). V was pared by 5 bases and J by 2 bases, with 10 bases between. The germline V gene encodes CDR1 WSHSY and CDR2 SAAADI. This CDR3 has 13 amino acids.

This chain connects TRBV29-1 to TRBJ2-5; 9 bases are shared with TRBD1. Germline CDR1 and CDR2: SQVTM and ANQGSEA. The CDR3 has 16 amino acids. Trimming removed 1 base from V and 7 bases from J; junction bases left unmatched: 13. The DNA for the CDR3 is TGCAGCGTTGAAGCCCGGGACAGGGTGAATTTGGTGACCCAGTACTTC. Translation gives CSVEARDRVNLVTQYF.

To note about this clone: At one end the junction does not follow the germline gene, possibly because of a read error. The V gene is TRBV7-9, the J gene TRBJ2-2; 7 bases agree with TRBD2. Per germline, CDR1 SEHNR and CDR2 FQNEAQ (reference sequence). This CDR3 is built from 15 residues. The CDR3 DNA sequence: TGTGCCAGCACCTTAGGGAGGGGCCGCACCGGGGAGCTGTTTTTT. This sequence encodes CASTLGRGRTGELFF.

V and J are TRBV7-2 and TRBJ1-1; 7 nucleotides agree with TRBD1. V lost 0 bases and J lost 5; bases outside the gene matches: 6. This CDR3 is 15 amino acids long. Germline CDR1 and CDR2: SGHTA and FQGNSA. CDR3 loop: CASSLAGDRATEAFF. CDR3 in DNA: TGTGCCAGCAGCTTAGCTGGGGACAGAGCTACTGAAGCTTTCTTT.

J is TRBJ2-6 and V is TRBV18; D uncertain. The CDR3 has 15 residues. Germline loops: CDR1 KGHSH, CDR2 LQKENI. Trimming left V 3 bases short and J 0 bases short, with 6 bases between. The CDR3 reads CASSPASSGANVLTF. The CDR3, as DNA: TGTGCCAGCTCACCGGCCTCCTCTGGGGCCAACGTCCTGACTTTC.

The chain couples TRBV6-5 to TRBJ2-1; no definite D call. Per the germline V gene, CDR1 is MNHEY and CDR2 is SVGAGI. The length of the CDR3 is 11 residues. Deletions cut 2 bases from V and 6 bases from J, with 2 bases between. CDR3 region: CASSYLNEQFF. The DNA for the CDR3 is TGTGCCAGCAGTTACCTCAATGAGCAGTTCTTC.

This clone was counted a single time. The J gene is TRBJ2-2, the V gene TRBV19, with 9 positions matching TRBD1. This CDR3 contains 15 residues. Trimming cost V 3 bases and J 5 bases; bases outside gene matches: 4. The germline V gene has CDR1 LNHDA and CDR2 SQIVND (reference sequence). This CDR3 is CASSIGDRATGELFF. In DNA form, the CDR3 reads TGTGCCAGTAGTATTGGGGACAGGGCAACCGGGGAGCTGTTTTTT.